These 13 T cell receptor beta chains were all obtained from the same sample, sequenced in a study of blood T cell repertoires in COVID-19. TCRdb's table, derived via immunoSEQ multiplex PCR, lists solely in-frame clones and lacks some. The data contain about 190,000 clones, about 85% of them singletons. Sequencing input: peripheral blood. These receptors were collected from a woman aged 25 to 45 with active or convalescent COVID-19.

This chain connects TRBV5-5 to TRBJ1-5; D is unresolved. This CDR3 spans 14 amino acids. Germline CDR1 is SGHKS and CDR2 is YYEKEE (reference sequence). The V end was cut by 0 bases, the J end by 5 bases, with 9 bases between. CDR3 sequence: CASSLASFDQPQHF. In nucleotides, the CDR3 is TGTGCCAGCAGCTTGGCTTCTTTCGATCAGCCCCAGCATTTT.

CDR3: CASSGIKGQSLGFGNTIYF. The CDR3 DNA sequence: TGTGCCAGCAGTGGCATAAAAGGACAAAGCCTCGGGTTTGGAAACACCATATATTTT. V and J are TRBV6-1 and TRBJ1-3; weak D call: TRBD1 (5 bases). Germline V gene data show CDR1 as MNHNS and CDR2 as SASEGT. The CDR3 is 19 residues long. The V end lost 4 bases, the J end lost 3 bases, and 25 bases lay between the germline ends.

The chain employs TRBV19 and TRBJ1-1, with D perhaps TRBD1 (6 bases). This CDR3 comprises 16 residues. In germline, CDR1 is LNHDA, CDR2 SQIVND (reference sequence). Trimming cost V 3 bases and J 1 base, with 15 bases left between them. CDR3 in DNA: TGTGCCAGTAGTATTCAGGGGATTCGTCCGAACACTGAAGCTTTCTTT. This encodes CASSIQGIRPNTEAFF.

The J gene is TRBJ2-7, the V gene TRBV28; 8 positions match TRBD2. V lost 6 bases and J lost 3; bases outside the gene matches: 10. Germline CDR1 reads MDHEN; CDR2 reads SYDVKM. The CDR3 is made up of 15 amino acids. CDR3 sequence reads: CASRPLSGIYYEQYF. The DNA for the CDR3 is TGTGCCAGCAGGCCCCTTAGCGGGATATACTACGAGCAGTACTTC.

The chain combines TRBV10-3 with TRBJ1-4; D may be TRBD1 (6 bases). This CDR3 is 15 amino acids long. CDR1 and CDR2 from the germline V gene are ENHRY and SYGVKD. Between the trimmed V and J ends, which lost 3 bases and 5 bases, there was a span of 13 bases. This chain's CDR3 is CAISDFGQQNEKLFF. In DNA, the CDR3 is TGTGCCATCAGTGATTTTGGACAGCAGAATGAAAAACTGTTTTTT.

This clone occurred once. Other nucleotide sequences from this sample produce the same CDR3. The chain carries TRBV29-1 and TRBJ2-1; D unclear. The germline CDR1 and CDR2 sequences are SQVTM and ANQGSEA. CDR3 length equals 10 residues. V was shortened by 5 bases and J by 8 bases, with 7 bases between the two germline ends. The CDR3 DNA reads as TGCAGCGTTCTGAGTGATGAGCAGTTCTTC. Protein sequence: CSVLSDEQFF.

This chain joins TRBV5-6 and TRBJ1-2, with a tentative D call TRBD1 (5 bases). CDR1 is SGHDT and CDR2 is YYEEEE in the germline V gene. This CDR3 has 17 amino acids. V was trimmed by 0 bases and J by 1 base, leaving 16 bases between them. The CDR3 DNA is TGTGCCAGCAGCTTGGCCTCGATGGGGCCCGGTAACTATGGCTACACCTTC. Encoded protein: CASSLASMGPGNYGYTF.

The chain combines TRBV14 with TRBJ2-7; D uncertain. Trimming removed 2 bases at V and 6 bases at J, with 11 bases between. From germline, CDR1 is SGHDN and CDR2 FVKESK. The CDR3 extends over 13 amino acids. CDR3 loop: CASSQTQVGEQYF. The CDR3 DNA reads TGTGCCAGCAGCCAAACCCAGGTGGGCGAGCAGTACTTC.

This chain connects TRBV5-1 to TRBJ2-7, with 12 nucleotides matching TRBD1. The CDR3 extends over 14 amino acids. Unmatched junction bases numbered 6, after V lost 4 bases and J lost 7 bases. CDR1 is SGHRS, CDR2 YFSETQ, per germline. In nucleotides, the CDR3 is TGCGCCAGCAGCCAGGGACAGGGGGCCGGGGAGCAGTACTTC. It encodes CASSQGQGAGEQYF.

V gene TRBV24-1 combines with J gene TRBJ2-3; D uncertain. The length of the CDR3 is 13 residues. Germline CDR1 is KGHDR and CDR2 is SFDVKD. V gave up 10 bases and J gave up 0 bases, with 10 bases separating them. CDR3 amino acids: CATEDDSTDTQYF. As DNA, the CDR3 is TGTGCCACAGAGGATGACAGCACAGATACGCAGTATTTT.

The V and J genes are TRBV6-5 and TRBJ2-1; D is unclear. With 6 bases removed from V and 4 bases from J, the gap between germline ends came to 7 bases. Germline V lookup: CDR1 MNHEY, CDR2 SVGAGI. CDR3 length: 12 amino acids. CDR3 nucleotides: TGTGCCAGCAGCCCCAGGTACAATGAGCAGTTCTTC. It translates to CASSPRYNEQFF.

The rearrangement uses TRBV5-1 and TRBJ1-4; D ambiguous. V was pared by 0 bases and J by 2 bases, with 5 bases between. The CDR3 runs to 14 residues. CDR1 is SGHRS, CDR2 YFSETQ, per germline. CDR3 residues: CASSLDSTNEKLFF. Written as DNA, the CDR3 is TGCGCCAGCAGCTTGGACAGCACTAATGAAAAACTGTTTTTT.

The chain couples TRBV5-4 to TRBJ1-2; D is undetermined. This CDR3 comprises 12 residues. The V and J ends lost 0 bases and 6 bases respectively, with 6 bases between them. Germline CDR1 reads SGHNT; CDR2 reads YYREEE (reference sequence). The CDR3 region has the DNA TGTGCCAGCAGCTTGGGACGGGATGGCTACACCTTC. This encodes CASSLGRDGYTF.